This is a list of T cell receptor beta chains from one sample in a study of identical twins. Each CDR3 protein gets one entry after TCRdb re-called the 5' RACE reads with MiXCR. The data contain hundreds of thousands of distinct CDR3 sequences, less than 25% of them singletons. These data were also filed under a second study, of T cells expressing NK-cell markers.

The sample comprised CD4+ T cells sorted from blood. The origin of the receptors is a woman aged 18-29 years in good health. CDR3s include the opening cysteine and the closing phenylalanine or tryptophan. The order of the fields is V gene, clone size, J gene, D gene, CDR3 protein, CDR3 DNA. A D gene is named only where the DNA matches it firmly. A clone size is listed for some rows: how often the clone was seen (once, few, many), or a class if it is expanded.

TRBV9,.,TRBJ2-3,.,CASSPLGTYTDMQYF,TGTGCCAGCAGCCCCCTCGGGACCTACACAGATATGCAGTATTTT
TRBV25-1,few,TRBJ2-3,.,CASSGWAHGTQYF,TGTGCCAGCAGCGGATGGGCGCACGGTACGCAGTATTTT
TRBV7-9,.,TRBJ1-2,TRBD1,CASSLRDSPKNTF,TGTGCCAGCAGCCTCCGGGACAGCCCAAAGAACACCTTC
TRBV11-2,.,TRBJ1-4,.,CASTDQGVGEKLFF,TGTGCCAGCACCGATCAGGGAGTGGGTGAAAAACTGTTTTTT
TRBV29-1,few,TRBJ2-7,.,CSVVLVRDEQYF,TGCAGCGTTGTCCTGGTTAGGGACGAGCAGTACTTC
TRBV7-8,few,TRBJ2-7,TRBD2,CASIFSGGREQYF,TGTGCCAGCATCTTTAGCGGGGGGCGCGAGCAGTACTTC
TRBV7-8,few,TRBJ2-5,.,CASSFGSPRRETQYF,TGTGCCAGCAGCTTCGGGAGCCCGCGGCGGGAGACCCAGTACTTC
TRBV12-3/TRBV12-4,many,TRBJ1-1,.,CASRTDRWWAEAFF,TGTGCCAGCAGGACCGACAGGTGGTGGGCTGAAGCTTTCTTT
TRBV20-1,.,TRBJ1-3,.,CSAEFRSGNTIYF,TGCAGTGCCGAGTTCCGGAGTGGAAACACCATATATTTT
TRBV5-6,.,TRBJ2-1,.,CASSFQVGNEQFF,TGTGCCAGCAGCTTTCAAGTCGGCAATGAGCAGTTCTTC
TRBV6-1,.,TRBJ2-3,TRBD2,CASSLGLAGLDTQYF,TGTGCCAGCAGCCTCGGACTAGCGGGACTAGATACGCAGTATTTT
TRBV20-1,few,TRBJ2-1,TRBD2,CSAFPLAGGPEEQFF,TGCAGTGCTTTCCCCCTAGCGGGAGGGCCGGAAGAGCAGTTCTTC
TRBV5-6,.,TRBJ2-5,TRBD2,CASSFFGLAGTETQYF,TGTGCCAGCAGCTTTTTTGGCCTAGCGGGAACAGAGACCCAGTACTTC
TRBV5-5,.,TRBJ2-5,.,CASSGRNQETQYF,TGTGCCAGCAGCGGGCGGAACCAAGAGACCCAGTACTTC
TRBV12-3/TRBV12-4,few,TRBJ1-2,TRBD1,CASRGRGQGILGYTF,TGTGCCAGCAGGGGCCGAGGACAGGGGATTTTGGGCTACACCTTC
TRBV3-1,.,TRBJ2-1,.,CASSQGRTLGEQFF,TGTGCCAGCAGCCAAGGACGCACTTTAGGTGAGCAGTTCTTC
TRBV6-1,.,TRBJ2-2,TRBD1,CASSSRDRGNTGELFF,TGTGCCAGCAGCTCTAGGGACAGGGGGAACACCGGGGAGCTGTTTTTT
TRBV20-1,few,TRBJ1-1,.,CSAIEGNTEAFF,TGCAGTGCTATTGAGGGGAACACTGAAGCTTTCTTT
TRBV2,.,TRBJ2-7,TRBD1,CASSRQGSRTYF,TGTGCCAGCAGCAGACAGGGGTCTAGAACGTACTTC
TRBV15,few,TRBJ2-7,.,CATSRDHYEQYF,TGTGCCACCAGCAGAGATCACTACGAGCAGTACTTC
TRBV20-1,.,TRBJ1-5,TRBD1,CSAGTGYQPQHF,TGCAGTGCTGGGACAGGGTACCAGCCCCAGCATTTT
TRBV6-1,.,TRBJ2-6,.,CASSIGRGGANVLTF,TGTGCCAGCAGTATCGGCAGGGGTGGGGCCAACGTCCTGACTTTC
TRBV29-1,.,TRBJ1-4,.,CSALGLANEKLFF,TGCAGCGCCCTTGGACTGGCGAACGAAAAACTGTTTTTT
TRBV12-3/TRBV12-4,.,TRBJ2-1,.,CASSLGGLPYNEQFF,TGTGCCAGCAGTTTAGGAGGCTTGCCCTACAATGAGCAGTTCTTC
TRBV4-3,.,TRBJ1-1,.,CASSQDHRDLPFF,TGCGCCAGCAGCCAAGATCATCGGGACCTACCTTTCTTT
TRBV5-6,.,TRBJ2-3,.,CASDGTTSTDTQYF,TGTGCCAGCGATGGCACCACTAGCACAGATACGCAGTATTTT
TRBV5-6,few,TRBJ2-1,.,CASSRATRSGNEQFF,TGTGCCAGCAGCCGTGCGACTAGATCAGGGAATGAGCAGTTCTTC
TRBV12-3/TRBV12-4,few,TRBJ2-7,.,CASRPRQADKAYEQYF,TGTGCCAGCAGACCCCGACAGGCCGACAAAGCCTACGAGCAGTACTTC
TRBV18,.,TRBJ1-5,.,CASRSPNQPQHF,TGTGCCAGCCGGTCACCCAATCAGCCCCAGCATTTT
TRBV5-1,.,TRBJ2-1,.,CASSLDGRTNEQFF,TGCGCCAGCAGCTTAGATGGACGGACCAATGAGCAGTTCTTC
TRBV19,.,TRBJ2-7,.,CASRNHPAGSVSEQYF,TGTGCCAGTAGGAACCATCCGGCCGGATCTGTCTCCGAGCAGTACTTC
TRBV6-5,few,TRBJ1-4,TRBD1,CASRDRVEKLFF,TGTGCCAGCCGGGACAGGGTGGAAAAACTGTTTTTT
TRBV20-1,few,TRBJ2-7,TRBD1,CSARIRQGTSYEQYF,TGCAGTGCTAGGATCCGACAGGGGACCTCCTACGAGCAGTACTTC
TRBV4-2,.,TRBJ2-6,.,CASSQDVRGGGANVLTF,TGTGCCAGCAGCCAAGATGTGAGAGGCGGCGGGGCCAACGTCCTGACTTTC
TRBV5-1,.,TRBJ2-3,.,CASSLAGVSPDTQYF,TGCGCCAGCAGCTTGGCGGGAGTTAGCCCAGATACGCAGTATTTT
TRBV5-1,.,TRBJ2-2,TRBD1,CASSQPGQRNTGELFF,TGCGCCAGCAGCCAACCGGGACAGCGGAACACCGGGGAGCTGTTTTTT
TRBV3-1,.,TRBJ2-7,.,CASSQQVPYEQYF,TGTGCCAGCAGCCAACAAGTCCCCTACGAGCAGTACTTC
TRBV19,.,TRBJ1-5,.,CASSSPVRTQHF,TGTGCCAGTAGTTCCCCCGTCCGGACCCAGCATTTT
TRBV10-3,few,TRBJ1-2,.,CAIGTTTNPYGYTF,TGTGCCATCGGGACAACCACGAACCCCTATGGCTACACCTTC
TRBV12-3/TRBV12-4,.,TRBJ1-2,.,CASSFGFGYTF,TGTGCCAGCAGTTTTGGGTTTGGCTACACCTTC
TRBV6-1,few,TRBJ1-1,TRBD1,CASRTGGAGNTEAFF,TGTGCCAGCAGGACAGGGGGCGCGGGGAACACTGAAGCTTTCTTT
TRBV4-2,.,TRBJ2-3,TRBD2,CASSHKLAGTDTQYF,TGTGCCAGCAGCCACAAACTAGCGGGCACAGATACGCAGTATTTT
TRBV18,.,TRBJ1-1,.,CASSPQAGLNTEAFF,TGTGCCAGCTCACCACAGGCAGGGCTGAACACTGAAGCTTTCTTT
TRBV6-2/TRBV6-3,.,TRBJ2-3,.,CASSRTPSGYSDTQYF,TGTGCCAGCAGCCGGACCCCCAGTGGATACTCAGATACGCAGTATTTT
TRBV7-7,.,TRBJ2-7,.,CASSSAGTYEQYF,TGTGCCAGCAGCTCTGCCGGGACCTACGAGCAGTACTTC
TRBV5-1,few,TRBJ1-5,.,CASSLGPGGRSNQPQHF,TGCGCCAGCAGCTTGGGTCCGGGGGGCAGGTCTAATCAGCCCCAGCATTTT
TRBV20-1,few,TRBJ2-5,TRBD2,CSARDLAGRETQYF,TGCAGTGCTAGAGATCTAGCGGGGCGAGAGACCCAGTACTTC
TRBV3-1,.,TRBJ1-1,.,CASEGTGRAFF,TGTGCCAGCGAGGGTACAGGGAGAGCTTTCTTT